A selection of T cell receptor beta chains follows, all from one sample in a study of control samples from healthy donors and cancer patients. Sequencing was performed with immunoSEQ multiplex PCR; in TCRdb, only in-frame clones are kept and a portion is missing. The repertoire holds some 120,000 clones, with more than 85% as singletons. The specimen was blood. The receptors were sampled from a man younger than 35 in good health. Each CDR3 is given with its conserved first and last residue. Fields, in order: CDR3 DNA, CDR3 protein, clone size, V gene, D gene, J gene. D genes are given only for firm matches. Some rows mark clone size as missing; the rest say once, few, many or name a class of expanded clone.

TGCGCCAGCAGCCCCCGACTAGCGGGGGACACCGGGGAGCTGTTTTTT	CASSPRLAGDTGELFF	NA	TRBV5-1	TRBD2	TRBJ2-2
TGTGCCAGCAGTTACATCTCCGCGGGGGGGCCTAGAGAGACCCAGTACTTC	CASSYISAGGPRETQYF	NA	TRBV6-2/TRBV6-3	TRBD2	TRBJ2-5
TGCAGCGGCGGGACAGGGATCGGGGAGACCCAGTACTTC	CSGGTGIGETQYF	NA	TRBV29-1	TRBD1	TRBJ2-5
TGTGCCAGCAGCCCACGTACTAGCGGGGGCACAGATACGCAGTATTTT	CASSPRTSGGTDTQYF	once	TRBV5-4	TRBD2	TRBJ2-3
TGTGCCAGCTCACCAACCGAGAATGGCTACACCTTC	CASSPTENGYTF	once	TRBV18	NA	TRBJ1-2
TGCGCCAGCAGCCAAGAGGGTTCGGGGAACACTGAAGCTTTCTTT	CASSQEGSGNTEAFF	NA	TRBV4-1	NA	TRBJ1-1
TGTGCCAGCAGATCAACTCAGACTTTTTACGAGCAGTACTTC	CASRSTQTFYEQYF	NA	TRBV7-2	NA	TRBJ2-7
TGTGCCACCAGCAGAGTCACTAGCGGGGGCGAGCAGTTCTTC	CATSRVTSGGEQFF	few	TRBV15	TRBD2	TRBJ2-1
TGTGCCAGTAGTATGGGGAGGTGGCAGCCCCAGCATTTT	CASSMGRWQPQHF	NA	TRBV19	NA	TRBJ1-5
TGTGCCAGCAGTGAAAACAGGGGAAGAGAGACCCAGTACTTC	CASSENRGRETQYF	once	TRBV2	TRBD1	TRBJ2-5
TGTGCCTGGAGGGGACAGGGTTATCAGCCCCAGCATTTT	CAWRGQGYQPQHF	NA	TRBV30	TRBD1	TRBJ1-5
TGTGCCAGCAGTGGCATTATCTTGGGCCTCGATCCCAGCAATCAGCCCCAGCATTTT	CASSGIILGLDPSNQPQHF	NA	TRBV2	NA	TRBJ1-5
TGTGCCAGCAGCCTCCGGGGGCAGGCAGATACGCAGTATTTT	CASSLRGQADTQYF	NA	TRBV3-1/TRBV3-2	NA	TRBJ2-3
TGCGCCAGCAGCTTGGGACTAGCATCGGGAAAAGATACGCAGTATTTT	CASSLGLASGKDTQYF	NA	TRBV5-1	TRBD2	TRBJ2-3
TGTGCCAGCAGCGTAGACCCTAGCGGGGGATACAATGAGCAGTTCTTC	CASSVDPSGGYNEQFF	NA	TRBV9	TRBD2	TRBJ2-1